This T cell receptor beta chain was identified during a study of T cells in Graves' hyperthyroidism and ophthalmopathy. Across the study: Specimen type is peripheral blood, collected at initial diagnosis prior to any treatment.

Amplified TCR beta CDR3 regions derived from RNA transcripts. HTBI primers were employed in a first-round RT-PCR of the TCR CDR3. One entry per CDR3 protein results from TCRdb running MiXCR on the multiplex PCR reads. The sample lists under 250,000 distinct CDR3 sequences, less than 20% occurring once. Germline V gives CDR1 MNHEY, CDR2 SVGAGI. The CDR3 is 14 residues long. The V end was cut by 2 bases, the J end by 4 bases, with 11 bases between. The PBMCs were taken from 10 ml of fresh peripheral blood. In this sample, this clonotype turned up many times. The chain carries TRBV6-5 and TRBJ1-1, with D maybe TRBD1 (6 bases). The source material was blood. The origin of this receptor is a woman in her forties or fifties with Graves' hyperthyroidism. CDR3 in DNA: TGTGCCAGCAGTTACGGGGGCGTAAGCACTGAAGCTTTCTTT. Translated: CASSYGGVSTEAFF.